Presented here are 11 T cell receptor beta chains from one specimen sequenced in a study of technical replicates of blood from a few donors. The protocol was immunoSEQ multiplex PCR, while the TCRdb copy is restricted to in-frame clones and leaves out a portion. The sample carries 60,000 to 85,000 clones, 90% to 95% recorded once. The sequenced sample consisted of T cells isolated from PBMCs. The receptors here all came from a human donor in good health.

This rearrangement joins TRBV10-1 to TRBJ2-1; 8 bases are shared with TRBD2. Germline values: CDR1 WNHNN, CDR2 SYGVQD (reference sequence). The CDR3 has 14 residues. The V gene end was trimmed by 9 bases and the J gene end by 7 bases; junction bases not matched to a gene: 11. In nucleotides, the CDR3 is TGCGCCAGACCTAGCGCGGGAGGTATTAATGAGCAGTTCTTC. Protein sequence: CARPSAGGINEQFF.

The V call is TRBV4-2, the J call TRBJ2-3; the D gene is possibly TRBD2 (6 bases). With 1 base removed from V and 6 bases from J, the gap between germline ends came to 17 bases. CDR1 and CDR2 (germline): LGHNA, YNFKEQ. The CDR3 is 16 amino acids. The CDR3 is CASSQGEVGGSDTQYF. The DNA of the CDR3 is TGTGCCAGCAGCCAAGGGGAAGTTGGAGGGTCGGATACGCAGTATTTT.

CDR3 amino acids: CASSDYSSYNEQFF. DNA for the CDR3: TGTGCCAGCAGTGACTACAGCTCCTACAATGAGCAGTTCTTC. V and J are TRBV2 and TRBJ2-1; D remains ambiguous. CDR3 length: 14 residues. Looked up from germline, CDR1 is SNHLY and CDR2 is FYNNEI. V was shortened by 3 bases and J by 0 bases, with 6 bases between the two germline ends.

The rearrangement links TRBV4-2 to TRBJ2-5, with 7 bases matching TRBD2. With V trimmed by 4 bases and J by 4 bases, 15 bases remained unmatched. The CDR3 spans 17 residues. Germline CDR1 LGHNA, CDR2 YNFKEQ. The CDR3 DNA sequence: TGTGCCAGCAGCCCACCCGGGGAAGGGCCGGGGGGAGAGACCCAGTACTTC. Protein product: CASSPPGEGPGGETQYF.

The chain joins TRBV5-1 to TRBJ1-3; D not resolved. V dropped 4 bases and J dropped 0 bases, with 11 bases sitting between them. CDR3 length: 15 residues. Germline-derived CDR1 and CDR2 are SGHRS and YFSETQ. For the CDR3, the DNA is TGCGCCAGCAGCCAGGACTCAAGCTCTGGAAACACCATATATTTT. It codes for CASSQDSSSGNTIYF.

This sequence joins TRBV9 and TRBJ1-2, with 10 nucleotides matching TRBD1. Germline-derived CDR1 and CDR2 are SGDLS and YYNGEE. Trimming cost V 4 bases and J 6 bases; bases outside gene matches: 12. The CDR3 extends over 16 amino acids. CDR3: CASSQISWDRGDGYTF. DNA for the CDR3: TGTGCCAGCAGCCAAATTAGTTGGGACAGGGGTGATGGCTACACCTTC.

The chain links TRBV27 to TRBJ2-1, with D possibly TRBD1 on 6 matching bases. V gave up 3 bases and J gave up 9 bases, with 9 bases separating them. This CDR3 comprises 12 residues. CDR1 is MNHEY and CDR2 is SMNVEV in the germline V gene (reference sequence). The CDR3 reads CASSFIGGEQFF. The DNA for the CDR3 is TGTGCCAGCAGTTTTATAGGGGGTGAGCAGTTCTTC.

The CDR3 loop is CATSGRHNEQFF. The CDR3 DNA reads as TGTGCCACTTCAGGGAGGCACAATGAGCAGTTCTTC. The rearrangement joins TRBV6-1 to TRBJ2-1, with D possibly TRBD2 on 6 matching bases. CDR3 size: 12 residues. Per the germline V gene, CDR1 is MNHNS and CDR2 is SASEGT. V gave up 10 bases and J gave up 5 bases, with 12 bases separating them.

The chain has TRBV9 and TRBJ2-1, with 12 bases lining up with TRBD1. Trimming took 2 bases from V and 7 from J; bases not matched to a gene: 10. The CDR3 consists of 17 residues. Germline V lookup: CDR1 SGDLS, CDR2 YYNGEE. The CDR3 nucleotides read TGTGCCAGCAGCGTCTATTCCGGGACAGGGGGCTCAAATGAGCAGTTCTTC. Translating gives CASSVYSGTGGSNEQFF.

CDR3 in DNA: TGCGCCAGCAGCCCTAGCGGGAGGGCCAGTGAGCAGTTCTTC. It is translated as CASSPSGRASEQFF. The chain carries TRBV4-1 and TRBJ2-1; 12 nucleotides agree with TRBD2. The ends lost 4 bases at V and 9 bases at J; junction bases unmatched: 4. The CDR3 has 14 amino acids. Germline CDR1 MGHRA, CDR2 YSYEKL.

The CDR3 protein is CASSIQGPNEKLFF. The CDR3 nucleotides are TGCGCCAGCAGTATCCAGGGCCCAAATGAAAAACTGTTTTTT. This chain joins TRBV5-1 and TRBJ1-4; D perhaps matches TRBD1 (5 bases). The CDR3 sequence is 14 residues long. The V end was cut by 5 bases, the J end by 5 bases, with 13 bases between. Germline values: CDR1 SGHRS, CDR2 YFSETQ.